This T cell receptor (beta chain) was retrieved from a study of CD8 T cells in ankylosing spondylitis. Findings of the study overall: A TCR beta motif made of about eight highly homologous variants seemed typical of ankylosing spondylitis blood. Reactive arthritis synovial fluid and blood previously showed some of these motif variants.

This clonotype was seen a handful of times. Its matching antigen is unknown. Per the germline V gene, CDR1 is LGHNA and CDR2 is YNFKEQ. V was trimmed by 4 bases and J by 0 bases, leaving 9 bases between them. CDR3 length: 14 residues. Construction of TCR beta libraries was performed using quantitative 5'-RACE with molecular barcodes. MiXCR, run by TCRdb on the 5' RACE reads, gives a single entry per CDR3 protein. Here the sample spans about 170,000 distinct CDR3 sequences, around 20% being singletons. The chain is built from TRBV4-2 and TRBJ2-5; unclear D gene. What was sequenced was blood, either unsorted or a sorted T cell fraction (not recorded which). This clonotype was sampled from a male donor with ankylosing spondylitis or in good health (not recorded which). The CDR3 spells CASSLELYQETQYF. The DNA of the CDR3 is TGTGCCAGCAGCCTAGAACTGTACCAAGAGACCCAGTACTTC.